This entry describes one T cell receptor beta chain. Its specificity is unknown. This likely reflects a read error, since a far larger clone is one base away. Both iRepertoire HTBI primers and Arm-PCR of CDR3 regions were used to build the TCR beta libraries. In the original workflow: Identified across the samples were 50 to 70 TRBV segments and about 15 TRBJ segments. One entry per CDR3 protein, called by TCRdb with MiXCR from the multiplex PCR reads. The V and J calls follow TCRdb's processing rather than the paper's. The sample includes around 420,000 distinct CDR3 sequences, around 16% seen only once; the top ten take over 20%. This entry belongs to a study of regulatory T cells in long-lasting Graves disease. General study results and limits: Repertoires from persistent disease leaned toward TRBV28, TRBJ1-2 and TRBJ2-5.

Losses at the gene ends were 4 bases for V and 13 bases for J; bases not matched to a gene: 14. The germline V gene has CDR1 SGHTA and CDR2 FQGNSA. The CDR3 runs 15 residues. Time point here: newly diagnosed GD, antithyroid drugs for less than 3 months. RNA from PBMCs was the source of the TCR library. This sequence originates from a female donor with Graves disease. Sample: peripheral blood mononuclear cells (PBMCs), taken at new diagnosis, from a patient treated with antithyroid drugs. The chain joins TRBV7-2 to TRBJ2-1, with TRBD2 identical over 9 bases. The CDR3 loop is CASSSRTSDLAGQFF. CDR3 sequence (DNA): TGTGCCAGCAGCTCCCGGACTAGCGATTTGGCTGGCCAGTTCTTC.